One and the same sample provided the 28 T cell receptor beta chains below, sequenced in a study of neurological immune-mediated disorders. Using its own MiXCR run on the 5' RACE reads, TCRdb lists one record per CDR3 protein. The sample records some 83,000 distinct CDR3 sequences, around 2.6% being singletons. Sequenced input: PBMCs. These receptors all come from a woman younger than 45 with multiple sclerosis.

This clonotype came up many times. This chain uses TRBV29-1 with TRBJ2-3, with TRBD2 as a possible D gene (5 bases). Germline CDR1 reads SQVTM; CDR2 reads ANQGSEA. The CDR3 is made up of 11 amino acids. V lost 8 bases and J 7 bases, leaving 13 bases between the germline ends. The CDR3 here is CSLREGYTQYF. Written as DNA, the CDR3 is TGCAGCCTACGTGAGGGTTATACGCAGTATTTT.

This clonotype appeared many times. The rearrangement uses TRBV12-3 or TRBV12-4 and TRBJ2-1, with TRBD2 as a possible D gene (6 bases). This CDR3 comprises 13 residues. Trimming took 4 bases from V and 7 from J, leaving 11 bases between them. DNA for the CDR3: TGTGCCAGCAGTTGGGGGGTGGAGAATGAGCAGTTCTTC. Protein sequence: CASSWGVENEQFF.

This clonotype occurred many times. J is TRBJ2-1 and V is TRBV5-1, with 7 nucleotides matching TRBD2. The trim removed 2 bases at V and 0 bases at J, leaving 2 bases unmatched. The CDR3 runs to 15 residues. The V gene's germline CDR1 is SGHRS and CDR2 YFSETQ. The CDR3: CASSFGGSSYNEQFF. The CDR3 nucleotides are TGCGCCAGCAGCTTCGGGGGGAGCTCCTACAATGAGCAGTTCTTC.

This clonotype was counted ten times or more. This chain uses TRBV7-2 with TRBJ1-1; 7 nucleotides line up with TRBD1. The junction had 13 bases not matched to a gene; V was cut back by 4 bases and J by 2 bases. This CDR3 has 17 residues. Germline V lookup: CDR1 SGHTA, CDR2 FQGNSA. CDR3 sequence: CASSSPSGTAHNTEAFF. CDR3 coding DNA: TGTGCCAGCAGCTCCCCTTCCGGGACAGCCCACAACACTGAAGCTTTCTTT.

This clonotype was seen at least ten times. The gene calls are TRBV6-5 and TRBJ2-7; 7 nucleotides match TRBD1. Germline V gene sequence: CDR1 MNHEY, CDR2 SVGAGI. Losses at the gene ends were 0 bases for V and 0 bases for J; bases not matched to a gene: 8. The CDR3 spans 17 residues. CDR3 protein: CASSYSSRAGGSYEQYF. CDR3 nucleotides: TGTGCCAGCAGTTACTCTTCTCGGGCAGGGGGCTCCTACGAGCAGTACTTC.

This clonotype has ten or more counts. The chain couples TRBV7-6 to TRBJ1-4, with D hard to call. V was trimmed by 5 bases and J by 0 bases, leaving 10 bases between them. CDR3 length equals 15 residues. The V gene's germline CDR1 is SGHVS and CDR2 FNYEAQ. The DNA of the CDR3 is TGTGCCAGCAGCGCCGAGATTGCAACTAATGAAAAACTGTTTTTT. Translation gives CASSAEIATNEKLFF.

This clonotype was counted at least ten times. V usage is TRBV7-9 and J usage is TRBJ2-5, with D tentatively TRBD2 (5 bases). From germline, CDR1 is SEHNR and CDR2 FQNEAQ (reference sequence). With 4 bases removed from V and 1 base from J, the gap between germline ends came to 10 bases. The CDR3 has 14 amino acids. The CDR3 spells CASSSLLGQETQYF. The DNA of the CDR3 is TGTGCCAGCAGCTCCCTACTAGGCCAAGAGACCCAGTACTTC.

In its sample, this clonotype was seen many times. J is TRBJ2-1 and V is TRBV20-1; TRBD1 might be the D (5 bases). The length of the CDR3 is 15 residues. The V and J ends lost 4 bases and 6 bases respectively, with 19 bases between them. The germline CDR1 and CDR2 sequences are DFQATT and SNEGSKA (reference sequence). The CDR3, as DNA: TGCAGTGCTAATACGGTAGTCGGACAAACCAATGAGCAGTTCTTC. Translation gives CSANTVVGQTNEQFF.

Many counts were recorded for this clonotype. This chain connects TRBV20-1 to TRBJ1-5; 10 bases are a match to TRBD1. V lost 3 bases to trimming and J lost 0 bases; unmatched junction nucleotides: 11. Germline assignment: CDR1 DFQATT and CDR2 SNEGSKA (reference sequence). The CDR3 is 18 amino acids. The CDR3 DNA sequence: TGCAGTGCTAGTCGTGCGGTGACAGGGGGCCCTAGCAATCAGCCCCAGCATTTT. This sequence encodes CSASRAVTGGPSNQPQHF.

The sample holds many counts of this clonotype. The chain has TRBV7-2 and TRBJ1-2, with unresolved D. The CDR3 is 15 amino acids. V gave up 1 base and J gave up 4 bases, with 13 bases separating them. Per germline, CDR1 SGHTA and CDR2 FQGNSA. CDR3 residues: CASSLDPGGSYGYTF. In nucleotides, the CDR3 is TGTGCCAGCAGCTTAGACCCCGGAGGTAGCTATGGCTACACCTTC.

The sample holds many counts of this clonotype. The rearrangement links TRBV7-9 to TRBJ2-7; no firm D call. The germline V gene encodes CDR1 SEHNR and CDR2 FQNEAQ (reference sequence). The CDR3 covers 14 residues. V shed 4 bases and J shed 1 base, with 11 bases lying between them. The CDR3 here is CASSSGLRSYEQYF. The DNA for the CDR3 is TGTGCCAGCAGCTCGGGCCTGAGATCCTACGAGCAGTACTTC.

This clonotype was detected many times. This sequence joins TRBV6-1 and TRBJ2-1; TRBD1 agrees at 8 bases. Germline lookup yields CDR1 MNHNS and CDR2 SASEGT. The CDR3 loop spans 13 amino acids. The junction had 4 bases not matched to a gene; V was cut back by 6 bases and J by 6 bases. DNA for the CDR3: TGTGCCAGCAGGGGACAGGTTCTCAATGAGCAGTTCTTC. This gives the protein CASRGQVLNEQFF.

This clonotype was seen many times. V usage is TRBV3-1 and J usage is TRBJ1-6, with 9 nucleotides matching TRBD1. This CDR3 has 15 residues. V lost 4 bases to trimming and J lost 7 bases; unmatched junction nucleotides: 5. Looked up from germline, CDR1 is LGHDT and CDR2 is YNNKEL (reference sequence). CDR3 bases: TGTGCCAGCAGCCTCCGGGACAGGGACAATTCACCCCTCCACTTT. Amino acid sequence: CASSLRDRDNSPLHF.

In its sample, this clonotype was seen a few times. A much larger clone differs by one base, so this may be a read error. The CDR3 nucleotides read TGTGCCAGCAGCTTAGCGGAAGAAGAGACCCAGTACTTC. It translates to CASSLAEEETQYF. The rearrangement uses TRBV7-2 and TRBJ2-5; D is unclear. This CDR3 is built from 13 residues. Trimming pared 0 bases from V and 3 bases from J, leaving 5 bases between. Germline values: CDR1 SGHTA, CDR2 FQGNSA.

At least ten counts were recorded for this clonotype. The DNA for the CDR3 is TGCGCCAGCAGCGGGGACTCCGATACGCAGTATTTT. Translating it yields CASSGDSDTQYF. The rearrangement joins TRBV5-1 to TRBJ2-3; tentatively, D is TRBD2 (6 bases). The V end was cut by 4 bases, the J end by 6 bases, with 9 bases between. CDR1 SGHRS and CDR2 YFSETQ come from the germline V gene. The CDR3 runs 12 residues.

This clonotype came up many times. This chain uses TRBV28 with TRBJ1-4; D is undetermined. V was trimmed by 7 bases and J by 8 bases, leaving 8 bases between them. Germline CDR1 is MDHEN and CDR2 is SYDVKM. CDR3 length: 11 residues. CDR3 residues: CASKGSEKLFF. As DNA, the CDR3 is TGTGCCAGCAAAGGGAGCGAAAAACTGTTTTTT.

The sample holds many counts of this clonotype. The CDR3 sequence: CASHDRAENTEAFF. DNA for the CDR3: TGTGCCAGCCACGATAGAGCGGAGAACACTGAAGCTTTCTTT. The chain uses TRBV27 and TRBJ1-1, with D unclear. The CDR3 covers 14 residues. Germline CDR1 reads MNHEY; CDR2 reads SMNVEV (reference sequence). V shed 8 bases and J shed 1 base, with 14 bases lying between them.

This clonotype was seen many times. This chain links TRBV29-1 with TRBJ1-2; TRBD1 matches at 7 bases. CDR1 and CDR2 from the germline V gene are SQVTM and ANQGSEA. The J segment lost 0 bases and the V segment lost 2 bases, leaving 6 bases of the junction unmatched. This CDR3 is 15 amino acids long. CDR3 DNA: TGCAGCGTTGAAAGTTTTGGGACAGCTAACTATGGCTACACCTTC. Encoded protein: CSVESFGTANYGYTF.

This clonotype was counted many times. The V call is TRBV5-1, the J call TRBJ1-5, with 7 bases that match TRBD1. Trimming removed 2 bases from V and 5 bases from J; junction bases left unmatched: 10. This CDR3 comprises 16 residues. The germline V gene has CDR1 SGHRS and CDR2 YFSETQ. This CDR3 reads CASSFEGDSYHQPQHF. The CDR3 DNA reads as TGCGCCAGCAGCTTCGAGGGGGACAGTTACCATCAGCCCCAGCATTTT.

By sample fraction, this clonotype is medium-sized. The J gene is TRBJ1-1, the V gene TRBV7-8, with D maybe TRBD1 (5 bases). CDR3 size: 12 residues. V shed 9 bases and J shed 1 base, with 9 bases lying between them. CDR1 SGHVS and CDR2 FQNEAQ come from the germline V gene. For the CDR3, the DNA is TGTGCCAGTGGGGGGGGGAACACTGAAGCTTTCTTT. As protein: CASGGGNTEAFF.

This clonotype appeared many times. This rearrangement joins TRBV7-9 to TRBJ1-4, with D possibly TRBD1 on 5 matching bases. Between the trimmed V and J ends, which lost 3 bases and 15 bases, there was a span of 11 bases. This CDR3 comprises 11 residues. Germline CDR1 is SEHNR and CDR2 is FQNEAQ (reference sequence). The CDR3 DNA sequence: TGTGCCAGCAGCTTGGGGCAGGTGGTGTTTTTT. The encoded protein is CASSLGQVVFF. Using reference TRBV7-9 and TRBJ1-4 for the parts outside the CDR3, the full variable domain is DTGVSQNPRHKITKRGQNVTFRCDPISEHNRLYWYRQTLGQGPEFLTYFQNEAQLEKSRLLSDRFSAERPKGSFSTLEIQRTEQGDSAMYLCASSLGQVVFFGSGTQLSVL.

This clonotype was seen ten or more times. The chain is built from TRBV25-1 and TRBJ2-3; D gene unclear. The germline gives CDR1 MGHDK, CDR2 SYGVNS. With 6 bases removed from V and 2 bases from J, the gap between germline ends came to 3 bases. CDR3 length: 11 amino acids. The CDR3 DNA reads as TGTGCCAGCAGGAACACAGATACGCAGTATTTT. Translating gives CASRNTDTQYF.

This clonotype was observed many times. The chain carries TRBV20-1 and TRBJ1-1; no reliable D call. The germline CDR1 and CDR2 sequences are DFQATT and SNEGSKA (reference sequence). This CDR3 region has 12 residues. Trimming took off 0 bases at V and 4 bases at J, with 6 bases between the two ends. CDR3 amino acids: CSARDRVTEAFF. In nucleotides, the CDR3 is TGCAGTGCTAGAGATAGAGTCACTGAAGCTTTCTTT.

The chain combines TRBV10-2 with TRBJ2-6; 7 bases map to TRBD1. The CDR3 runs to 15 residues. Trimming took 6 bases from V and 4 from J; bases not matched to a gene: 6. Germline assignment: CDR1 WSHSY and CDR2 SAAADI. The CDR3 protein is CASRTTGAGANVLTF. As DNA, the CDR3 is TGCGCCAGCAGGACCACAGGGGCCGGGGCCAACGTCCTGACTTTC.

There are many counts of this clonotype. This sequence joins TRBV20-1 and TRBJ1-1; 7 bases are shared with TRBD1. V shed 0 bases and J 5 bases; nucleotides not matched to a gene: 6. The CDR3 consists of 14 residues. CDR1 and CDR2 from the germline V gene are DFQATT and SNEGSKA (reference sequence). CDR3 nucleotide sequence: TGCAGTGCTAGAGACCAACCAGGGGGGACTGAAGCTTTCTTT. This translates into CSARDQPGGTEAFF.

This clonotype was seen at least ten times. The V and J genes are TRBV6-1 and TRBJ2-1; unclear D gene. The V gene lost 1 base and the J gene lost 4 bases, with 11 bases spanning the gap. Germline lookup yields CDR1 MNHNS and CDR2 SASEGT. This CDR3 spans 15 amino acids. The CDR3 DNA reads TGTGCCAGCAGTGAAGATGCCGGGCCTTACAATGAGCAGTTCTTC. Its translation is CASSEDAGPYNEQFF.

At least ten counts were recorded for this clonotype. The chain links TRBV6-1 to TRBJ2-1; D is unresolved. This CDR3 contains 12 residues. Germline V gene data show CDR1 as MNHNS and CDR2 as SASEGT. V shed 5 bases and J shed 5 bases, with 7 bases lying between them. For the CDR3, the DNA is TGTGCCAGCAGTTTTAGCAACAATGAGCAGTTCTTC. Translation gives CASSFSNNEQFF.

This clonotype has ten or more counts. The chain links TRBV20-1 to TRBJ2-5; the match to TRBD2 covers 7 bases. The CDR3 is made up of 14 amino acids. Germline CDR1 DFQATT, CDR2 SNEGSKA (reference sequence). The J segment lost 6 bases and the V segment lost 0 bases, leaving 7 bases of the junction unmatched. CDR3 in DNA: TGCAGTGCTAGAGATTCGGGCGGGAGTCAGACCCAGTACTTC. Translation: CSARDSGGSQTQYF.